The rows below give T cell receptor beta chains drawn from one sample of a study of blood T cell repertoires in COVID-19. Profiled with immunoSEQ multiplex PCR; TCRdb holds only in-frame clones, not every one. The profile shows about 89,000 clones, 55% to 75% of them singletons. The sequencing input was peripheral blood. Source of these receptors: a woman at least 80 years old with acute or convalescent COVID-19. CDR3s include the opening cysteine and the closing phenylalanine or tryptophan. A D gene is named only where the DNA matches it firmly.

d_call,v_call,cdr3_aa
TRBD1,TRBV5-5,CASSRDGTGDEKLFF
TRBD1,TRBV9,CASQGAGTEAFF
TRBD1,TRBV5-1,CASSQGGTGYGYTF
TRBD1,TRBV2,CASSSSTGATGELFF
-,TRBV30,CAWSWSGLGEAFF
TRBD1,TRBV7-2,CASSSDRVADTQYF
-,TRBV4-2,CASSRPTETYGYTF
TRBD2,TRBV5-1,CASSLRASGGLSSYEQYF
-,TRBV7-2,CASPPAPLAGIGETQYF
-,TRBV9,CASSAHPGPGADTQYF
-,TRBV11-3,CATSSFRECSNQPQHF
-,TRBV7-9,CASSLGGTSGHQPQHF
TRBD2,TRBV24-1,CATSDSGGAGNEQFF
TRBD2,TRBV6-5,CASSYPSGRALYEQYF
TRBD1,TRBV27,CASRGTGNQPQHF
-,TRBV25-1,CASSETLGQNSPLHF
TRBD1,TRBV12-3/TRBV12-4,CASMAGGNSPLHF
-,TRBV5-1,CAGSSTALNTEAFF
-,TRBV6-4,CASSDPPLTGELFF
-,TRBV5-6,CASSLVGGRNSPLHF
TRBD2,TRBV7-2,CASSLGLAGYEQYF
-,TRBV6-6,CASSYSQDNSPLHF
TRBD1,TRBV15,CATSTSTSGTAQETQYF
TRBD1,TRBV2,CASSENDRAAFF
-,TRBV28,CASSPGLPRWFTEKLFF
-,TRBV6-5,CASSYTGTLYGYTF
-,TRBV25-1,CASSERGTGYTF
TRBD2,TRBV7-2,CASSLPYSGGAFETQYF
TRBD1,TRBV6-5,CASRPGQGNEKLFF
-,TRBV2,CASSAVREVNSPLHF
TRBD2,TRBV7-2,CASSYWVAGSTGELFF
-,TRBV4-2,CASSQGYGVGTDTQYF
-,TRBV7-3,CASSPKGPTNTGELFF
-,TRBV28,CAIAGRPYQETQYF
-,TRBV28,CASTTRGTGRGGVTYEQYF
-,TRBV7-9,CASSLGVAADTQYF
-,TRBV18,CASSPTETGGELFF
TRBD1,TRBV3-1/TRBV3-2,CASGGQYYNSPLHF
TRBD1,TRBV7-9,CASSLDRARETLHF
TRBD1,TRBV7-2,CASSLRQGFYNEKLFF
-,TRBV2,CASSETGYANYGYTF
-,TRBV30,CAWRGMGGTEAFF
-,TRBV2,CASGLGGYEQYF
TRBD1,TRBV6-5,CASIEGAGGAYEQYF
-,TRBV6-6,CATTSGVYGYTF
-,TRBV18,CASPPGESDTGELFF
-,TRBV19,CASSISRRGNIQYF
TRBD1,TRBV5-4,CASRTGARLPSSTDTQYF
-,TRBV5-1,CASRTGNTGELFF
-,TRBV27,CASSLGGMGLKTQYF
TRBD2,TRBV9,CASSVGTSGGETQYF
TRBD1,TRBV5-1,CASSLEDRDSPLHF